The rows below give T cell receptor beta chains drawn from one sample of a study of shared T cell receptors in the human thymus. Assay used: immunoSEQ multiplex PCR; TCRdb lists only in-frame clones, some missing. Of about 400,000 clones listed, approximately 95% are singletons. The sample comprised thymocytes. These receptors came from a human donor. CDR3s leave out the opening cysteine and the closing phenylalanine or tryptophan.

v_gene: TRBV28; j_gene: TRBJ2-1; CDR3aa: ASSWVSVSSYNEQF
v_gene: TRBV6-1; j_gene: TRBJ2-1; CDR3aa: ASSERTSGRARTLSEQF
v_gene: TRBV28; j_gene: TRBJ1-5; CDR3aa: ASSSLGGRAGGIRNQPQH
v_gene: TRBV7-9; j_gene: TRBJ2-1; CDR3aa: ASSPTNEQF
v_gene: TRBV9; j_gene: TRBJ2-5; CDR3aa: ASSGASGQETQY
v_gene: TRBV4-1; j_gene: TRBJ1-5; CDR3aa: ASSQEWDLGRAQPQH
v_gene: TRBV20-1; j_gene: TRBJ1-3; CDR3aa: SARDLRGWS
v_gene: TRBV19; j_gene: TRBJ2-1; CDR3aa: ASSRGLARPGEQF
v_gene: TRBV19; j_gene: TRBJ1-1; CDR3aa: ASSSPNSGMNTEAF
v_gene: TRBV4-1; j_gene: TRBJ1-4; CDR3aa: ASSPLAGDNEKLF
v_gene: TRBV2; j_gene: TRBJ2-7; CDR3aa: AIGVGSRAYEQY
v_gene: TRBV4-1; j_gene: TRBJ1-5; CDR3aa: ASSQLTGGLYSNQPQH
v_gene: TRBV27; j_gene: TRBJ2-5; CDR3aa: ASSPTQETQY
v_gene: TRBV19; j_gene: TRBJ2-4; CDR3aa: ASSISKAGRGSTKNIQY
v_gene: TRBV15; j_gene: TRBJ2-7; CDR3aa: ATSRDTTYEQY
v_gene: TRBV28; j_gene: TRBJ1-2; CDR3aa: ASSLRDRGREYGYT
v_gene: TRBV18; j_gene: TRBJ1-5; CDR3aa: ASSPRRDSNQPQH
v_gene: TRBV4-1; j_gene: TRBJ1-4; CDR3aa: ASSQDRGLTNEKLF
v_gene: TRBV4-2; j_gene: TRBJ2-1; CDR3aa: ASSQEGYNEQF
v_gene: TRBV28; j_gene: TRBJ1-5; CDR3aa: ASSLGFQPQH
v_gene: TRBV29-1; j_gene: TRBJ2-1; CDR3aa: SAGAGHNEQF
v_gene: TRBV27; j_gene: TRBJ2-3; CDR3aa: ASSPFPERGRDTQY
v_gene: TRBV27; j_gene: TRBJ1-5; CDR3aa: ASSPLVRDRGPNSNQPQH
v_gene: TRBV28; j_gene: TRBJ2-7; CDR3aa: ASTRPPSDQASYEQY
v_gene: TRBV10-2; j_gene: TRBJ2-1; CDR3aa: ASGPPGLPYNEQF
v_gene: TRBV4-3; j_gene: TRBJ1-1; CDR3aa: ASSQEKNRGGF
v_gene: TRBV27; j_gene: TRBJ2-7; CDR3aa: ASSFGTGGAYEQY
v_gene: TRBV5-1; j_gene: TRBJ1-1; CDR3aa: ASSLEVGYTEAF
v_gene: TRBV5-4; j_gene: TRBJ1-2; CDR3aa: ASSSWTASWGKYGYT
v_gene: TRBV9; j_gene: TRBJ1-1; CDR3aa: ASSPHVKYTEAF
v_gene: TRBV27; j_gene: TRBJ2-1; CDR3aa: ASSLQGSYLYNEQF
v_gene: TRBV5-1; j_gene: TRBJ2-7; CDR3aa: ASSLEGGRTHEQY
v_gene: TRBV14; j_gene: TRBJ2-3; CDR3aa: ASSPPGQGLSTDTQY
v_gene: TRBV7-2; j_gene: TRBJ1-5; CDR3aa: ASSLEAGSSDNQPQH
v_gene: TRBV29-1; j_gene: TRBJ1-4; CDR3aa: SVVQEARGVATNEKLF
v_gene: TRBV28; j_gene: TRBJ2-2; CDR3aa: ASCLLSWREGVSNTGELF
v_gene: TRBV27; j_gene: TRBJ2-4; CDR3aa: ASSLGKVKNIQY
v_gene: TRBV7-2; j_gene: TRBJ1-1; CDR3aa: ASSLRPRSNTEAF
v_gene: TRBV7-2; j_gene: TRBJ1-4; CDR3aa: ASSSRAATNEKLF
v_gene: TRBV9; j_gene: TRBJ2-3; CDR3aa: ASSPWTSGVQYTDTQY
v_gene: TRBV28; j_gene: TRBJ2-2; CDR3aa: ASTPSANTGELF
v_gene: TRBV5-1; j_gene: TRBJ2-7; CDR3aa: ASSWRGAGGFRTYEQY
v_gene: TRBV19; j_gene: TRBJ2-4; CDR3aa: ASSVLDGDIQY